These T cell receptor beta chains were read from a single sample in a study of cytomegalovirus exposure and HLA in healthy donors. Profiling relied on immunoSEQ multiplex PCR, and the TCRdb table lists in-frame clones only, not all of them. The data include roughly 55,000 clones; the top ten clones carry about 10%. The sequencing input was PBMCs. The receptors stem from a middle-aged man in good health and CMV-seropositive. The CDR3 runs from the conserved cysteine through the conserved F or W. Fields, in order: V gene, D gene, J gene, CDR3 DNA, CDR3 protein. The D gene is left open where the match is weak.

>TRBV9|.|TRBJ2-7
TGTGCCAGCAGCCCCGGGTCCACTTCTGTCTACGAGCAGTACTTC
CASSPGSTSVYEQYF
>TRBV4-2|.|TRBJ2-7
TGTGCCAGCAGCGGAGACAGCTCAAGATCCTACGAGCAGTACTTC
CASSGDSSRSYEQYF
>TRBV7-3|TRBD1|TRBJ1-5
TGTGCCAGCAGCCTTACAGGGGGCAATCAGCCCCAGCATTTT
CASSLTGGNQPQHF
>TRBV19|.|TRBJ1-2
TGTGCCAGTAGTATGGGAAGGAGGGTACAGGCCTATGGCTACACCTTC
CASSMGRRVQAYGYTF
>TRBV6-1|TRBD1|TRBJ1-5
TGTGCCAGCAGTTTGACAGGGGACACTCAGCCCCAGCATTTT
CASSLTGDTQPQHF
>TRBV4-1|.|TRBJ2-7
TGCGCCAGCAGCCAAGGTTTTGCGAGCTCCTACGAGCAGTACTTC
CASSQGFASSYEQYF
>TRBV15|.|TRBJ1-5
TGTGCCACCAGCAGAGATACGCCTTTGAGAGGGAGCAATCAGCCCCAGCATTTT
CATSRDTPLRGSNQPQHF
>TRBV9|.|TRBJ1-2
TGTGCCAGCAGCGTAAACGAGGGCTTAGGCTATGGCTACACCTTC
CASSVNEGLGYGYTF
>TRBV11-2|TRBD2|TRBJ2-3
TGTGCCAGCAGCTCAGAGGGGACTAGCGGGGGTAGCACAGATACGCAGTATTTT
CASSSEGTSGGSTDTQYF
>TRBV5-4|.|TRBJ1-2
TGTGCCAGCAGCTTCGACAGTAACTATGGCTACACCTTC
CASSFDSNYGYTF
>TRBV10-3|TRBD2|TRBJ2-5
TGTGCCATCAGTTCACTAGCGGGGGGGGAGACCCAGTACTTC
CAISSLAGGETQYF
>TRBV7-2|TRBD1|TRBJ1-6
TGTGCCAGCAGTAAAGTAGGGGGACAGAATTCACCCCTCCACTTT
CASSKVGGQNSPLHF
>TRBV7-2|TRBD2|TRBJ2-1
TGTGCCAGCAGGCCCCTTCTAGCGGGAGGGAGGTACAATGAGCAGTTCTTC
CASRPLLAGGRYNEQFF
>TRBV7-9|.|TRBJ2-7
TGTGCCAGCAGCTTCGGCGGCCAAACCTACGAGCAGTACTTC
CASSFGGQTYEQYF
>TRBV4-3|TRBD2|TRBJ2-7
TGCGCCAGCAGCCAAGAAGGCGGGAGAGCTGGCGAGCAGTACTTC
CASSQEGGRAGEQYF
>TRBV4-3|.|TRBJ2-7
TGCGCCAGCAGCCAAGATAAAGTTGGCAGAACCGCCTACGAGCAGTACTTC
CASSQDKVGRTAYEQYF